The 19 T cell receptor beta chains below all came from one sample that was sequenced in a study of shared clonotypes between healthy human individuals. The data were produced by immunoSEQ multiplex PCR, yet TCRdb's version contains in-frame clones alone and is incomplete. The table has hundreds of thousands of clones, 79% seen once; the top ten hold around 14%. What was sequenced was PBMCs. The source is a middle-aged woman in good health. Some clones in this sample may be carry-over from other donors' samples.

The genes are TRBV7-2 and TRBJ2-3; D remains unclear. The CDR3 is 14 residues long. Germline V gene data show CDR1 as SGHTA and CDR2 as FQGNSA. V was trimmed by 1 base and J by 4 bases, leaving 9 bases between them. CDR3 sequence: CASSLVVQPDTQYF. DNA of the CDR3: TGTGCCAGCAGCTTAGTGGTCCAGCCAGATACGCAGTATTTT.

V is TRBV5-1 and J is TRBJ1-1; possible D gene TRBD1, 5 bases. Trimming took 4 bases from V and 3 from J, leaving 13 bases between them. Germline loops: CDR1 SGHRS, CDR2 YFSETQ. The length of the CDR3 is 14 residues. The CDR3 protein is CASSKRQRDTEAFF. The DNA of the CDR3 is TGCGCCAGCAGCAAAAGACAGAGAGACACTGAAGCTTTCTTT.

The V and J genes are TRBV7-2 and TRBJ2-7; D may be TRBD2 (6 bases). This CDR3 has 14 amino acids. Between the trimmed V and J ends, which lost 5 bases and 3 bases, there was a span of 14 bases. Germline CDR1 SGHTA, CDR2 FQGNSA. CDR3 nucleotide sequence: TGTGCCAGCAGCCCCGGGACTCTCCTCTACGAGCAGTACTTC. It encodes CASSPGTLLYEQYF.

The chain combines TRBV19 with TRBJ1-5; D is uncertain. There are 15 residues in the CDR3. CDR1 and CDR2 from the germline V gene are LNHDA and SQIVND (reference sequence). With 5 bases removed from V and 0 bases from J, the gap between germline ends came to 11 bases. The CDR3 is CASSRHLNSNQPQHF. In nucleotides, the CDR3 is TGTGCCAGTAGTCGACACTTAAATAGCAATCAGCCCCAGCATTTT.

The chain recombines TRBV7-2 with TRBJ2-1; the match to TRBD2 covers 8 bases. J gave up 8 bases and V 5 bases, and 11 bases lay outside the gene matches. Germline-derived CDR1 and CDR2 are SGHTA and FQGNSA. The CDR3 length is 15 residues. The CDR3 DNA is TGTGCCAGCAGCCTCCAGCGGGAGCATCTGGATGAGCAGTTCTTC. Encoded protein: CASSLQREHLDEQFF.

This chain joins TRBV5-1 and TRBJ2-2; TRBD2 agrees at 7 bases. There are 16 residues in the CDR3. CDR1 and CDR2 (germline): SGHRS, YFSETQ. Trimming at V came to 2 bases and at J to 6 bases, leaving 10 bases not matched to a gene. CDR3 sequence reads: CASSFLRDYAAGELFF. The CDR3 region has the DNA TGCGCCAGCAGCTTTCTCCGGGACTATGCAGCCGGGGAGCTGTTTTTT.

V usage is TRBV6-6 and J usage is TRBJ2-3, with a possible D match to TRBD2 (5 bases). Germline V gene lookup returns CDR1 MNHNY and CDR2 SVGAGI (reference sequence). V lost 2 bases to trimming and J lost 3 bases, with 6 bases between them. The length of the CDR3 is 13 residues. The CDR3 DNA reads TGTGCCAGCAGTTACGCGGGTACAGATACGCAGTATTTT. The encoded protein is CASSYAGTDTQYF.

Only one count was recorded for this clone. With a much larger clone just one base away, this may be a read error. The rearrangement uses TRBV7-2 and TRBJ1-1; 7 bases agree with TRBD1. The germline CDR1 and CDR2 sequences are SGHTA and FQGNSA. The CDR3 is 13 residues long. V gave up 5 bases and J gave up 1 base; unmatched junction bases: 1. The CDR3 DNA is TGTGCCAGCAGCGACAGGGCGAACACTGAAGCTTTCTTT. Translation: CASSDRANTEAFF.

CDR3 DNA: TGTGCCACCAGCAGTCCGGGACAGGGATCCTACAATGAGCAGTTCTTC. Amino acids: CATSSPGQGSYNEQFF. V gene TRBV15 combines with J gene TRBJ2-1; 9 bases fit TRBD1. This CDR3 spans 16 amino acids. The V segment lost 3 bases and the J segment 1 base; nucleotides outside the gene matches: 4. Looked up from germline, CDR1 is LNHNV and CDR2 is YYDKDF (reference sequence).

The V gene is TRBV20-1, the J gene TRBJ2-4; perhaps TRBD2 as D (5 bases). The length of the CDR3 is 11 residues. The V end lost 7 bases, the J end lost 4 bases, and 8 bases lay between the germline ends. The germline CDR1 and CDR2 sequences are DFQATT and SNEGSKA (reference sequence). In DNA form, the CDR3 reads TGCAGTGGAGGGCTAAAAAACATTCAGTACTTC. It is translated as CSGGLKNIQYF.

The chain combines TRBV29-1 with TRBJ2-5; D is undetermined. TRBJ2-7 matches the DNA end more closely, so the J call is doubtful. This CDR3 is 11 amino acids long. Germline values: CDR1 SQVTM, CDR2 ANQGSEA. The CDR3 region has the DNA TGCAGCGTTCGTACAACCTACGAGCAGTACTTC. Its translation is CSVRTTYEQYF.

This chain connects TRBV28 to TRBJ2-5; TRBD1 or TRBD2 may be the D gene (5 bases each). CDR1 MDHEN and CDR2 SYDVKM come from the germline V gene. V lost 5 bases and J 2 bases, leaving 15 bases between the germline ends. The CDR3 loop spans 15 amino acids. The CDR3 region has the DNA TGTGCCAGCAGTCCGCACCCGGGACGGCAAGAGACCCAGTACTTC. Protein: CASSPHPGRQETQYF.

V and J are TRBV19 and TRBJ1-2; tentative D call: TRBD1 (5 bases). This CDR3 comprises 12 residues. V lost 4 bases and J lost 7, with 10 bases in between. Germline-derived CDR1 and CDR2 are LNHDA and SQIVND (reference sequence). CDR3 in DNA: TGTGCCAGTAGTAGGGGACTGCCTGGCTACACCTTC. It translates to CASSRGLPGYTF.

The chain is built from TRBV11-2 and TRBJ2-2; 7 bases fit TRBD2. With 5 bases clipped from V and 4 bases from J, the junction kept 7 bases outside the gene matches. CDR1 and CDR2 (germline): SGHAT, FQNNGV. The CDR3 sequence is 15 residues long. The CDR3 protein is CASSRLAPGTGELFF. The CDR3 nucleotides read TGTGCCAGCAGCCGACTAGCTCCGGGCACCGGGGAGCTGTTTTTT.

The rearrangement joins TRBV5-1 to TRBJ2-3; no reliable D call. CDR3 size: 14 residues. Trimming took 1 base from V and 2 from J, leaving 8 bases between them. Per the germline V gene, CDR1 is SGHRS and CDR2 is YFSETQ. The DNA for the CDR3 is TGCGCCAGCAGCTTGTACAGACCCACAGATACGCAGTATTTT. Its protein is CASSLYRPTDTQYF.

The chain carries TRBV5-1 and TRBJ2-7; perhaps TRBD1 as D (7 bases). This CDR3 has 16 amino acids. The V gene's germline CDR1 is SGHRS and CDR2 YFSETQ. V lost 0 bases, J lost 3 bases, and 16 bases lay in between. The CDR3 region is CASSLGGLQGDYEQYF. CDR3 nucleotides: TGCGCCAGCAGCTTGGGGGGACTCCAGGGGGACTACGAGCAGTACTTC.

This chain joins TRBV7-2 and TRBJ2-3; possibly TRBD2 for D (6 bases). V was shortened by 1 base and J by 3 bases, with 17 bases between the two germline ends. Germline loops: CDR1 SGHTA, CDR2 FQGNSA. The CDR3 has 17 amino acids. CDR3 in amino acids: CASSLGHGAGRTDTQYF. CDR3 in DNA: TGTGCCAGCAGCTTAGGTCACGGAGCGGGTAGAACAGATACGCAGTATTTT.

The CDR3 DNA sequence: TGCGCCAGCAGCCAAGGACTAGCGCTCAATGAGCAGTTCTTC. Translation: CASSQGLALNEQFF. The genes are TRBV4-1 and TRBJ2-1; 8 bases fit TRBD2. The germline V gene has CDR1 MGHRA and CDR2 YSYEKL. The CDR3 runs 14 residues. The V and J ends lost 1 base and 6 bases, in that order; junction bases with no gene match: 2.

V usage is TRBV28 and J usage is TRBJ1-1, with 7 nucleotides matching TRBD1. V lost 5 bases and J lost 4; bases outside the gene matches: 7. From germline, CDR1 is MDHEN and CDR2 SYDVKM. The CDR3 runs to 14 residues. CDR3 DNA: TGTGCCAGCAGTAAAGGGGGCGGGGGCACTGAAGCTTTCTTT. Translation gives CASSKGGGGTEAFF.